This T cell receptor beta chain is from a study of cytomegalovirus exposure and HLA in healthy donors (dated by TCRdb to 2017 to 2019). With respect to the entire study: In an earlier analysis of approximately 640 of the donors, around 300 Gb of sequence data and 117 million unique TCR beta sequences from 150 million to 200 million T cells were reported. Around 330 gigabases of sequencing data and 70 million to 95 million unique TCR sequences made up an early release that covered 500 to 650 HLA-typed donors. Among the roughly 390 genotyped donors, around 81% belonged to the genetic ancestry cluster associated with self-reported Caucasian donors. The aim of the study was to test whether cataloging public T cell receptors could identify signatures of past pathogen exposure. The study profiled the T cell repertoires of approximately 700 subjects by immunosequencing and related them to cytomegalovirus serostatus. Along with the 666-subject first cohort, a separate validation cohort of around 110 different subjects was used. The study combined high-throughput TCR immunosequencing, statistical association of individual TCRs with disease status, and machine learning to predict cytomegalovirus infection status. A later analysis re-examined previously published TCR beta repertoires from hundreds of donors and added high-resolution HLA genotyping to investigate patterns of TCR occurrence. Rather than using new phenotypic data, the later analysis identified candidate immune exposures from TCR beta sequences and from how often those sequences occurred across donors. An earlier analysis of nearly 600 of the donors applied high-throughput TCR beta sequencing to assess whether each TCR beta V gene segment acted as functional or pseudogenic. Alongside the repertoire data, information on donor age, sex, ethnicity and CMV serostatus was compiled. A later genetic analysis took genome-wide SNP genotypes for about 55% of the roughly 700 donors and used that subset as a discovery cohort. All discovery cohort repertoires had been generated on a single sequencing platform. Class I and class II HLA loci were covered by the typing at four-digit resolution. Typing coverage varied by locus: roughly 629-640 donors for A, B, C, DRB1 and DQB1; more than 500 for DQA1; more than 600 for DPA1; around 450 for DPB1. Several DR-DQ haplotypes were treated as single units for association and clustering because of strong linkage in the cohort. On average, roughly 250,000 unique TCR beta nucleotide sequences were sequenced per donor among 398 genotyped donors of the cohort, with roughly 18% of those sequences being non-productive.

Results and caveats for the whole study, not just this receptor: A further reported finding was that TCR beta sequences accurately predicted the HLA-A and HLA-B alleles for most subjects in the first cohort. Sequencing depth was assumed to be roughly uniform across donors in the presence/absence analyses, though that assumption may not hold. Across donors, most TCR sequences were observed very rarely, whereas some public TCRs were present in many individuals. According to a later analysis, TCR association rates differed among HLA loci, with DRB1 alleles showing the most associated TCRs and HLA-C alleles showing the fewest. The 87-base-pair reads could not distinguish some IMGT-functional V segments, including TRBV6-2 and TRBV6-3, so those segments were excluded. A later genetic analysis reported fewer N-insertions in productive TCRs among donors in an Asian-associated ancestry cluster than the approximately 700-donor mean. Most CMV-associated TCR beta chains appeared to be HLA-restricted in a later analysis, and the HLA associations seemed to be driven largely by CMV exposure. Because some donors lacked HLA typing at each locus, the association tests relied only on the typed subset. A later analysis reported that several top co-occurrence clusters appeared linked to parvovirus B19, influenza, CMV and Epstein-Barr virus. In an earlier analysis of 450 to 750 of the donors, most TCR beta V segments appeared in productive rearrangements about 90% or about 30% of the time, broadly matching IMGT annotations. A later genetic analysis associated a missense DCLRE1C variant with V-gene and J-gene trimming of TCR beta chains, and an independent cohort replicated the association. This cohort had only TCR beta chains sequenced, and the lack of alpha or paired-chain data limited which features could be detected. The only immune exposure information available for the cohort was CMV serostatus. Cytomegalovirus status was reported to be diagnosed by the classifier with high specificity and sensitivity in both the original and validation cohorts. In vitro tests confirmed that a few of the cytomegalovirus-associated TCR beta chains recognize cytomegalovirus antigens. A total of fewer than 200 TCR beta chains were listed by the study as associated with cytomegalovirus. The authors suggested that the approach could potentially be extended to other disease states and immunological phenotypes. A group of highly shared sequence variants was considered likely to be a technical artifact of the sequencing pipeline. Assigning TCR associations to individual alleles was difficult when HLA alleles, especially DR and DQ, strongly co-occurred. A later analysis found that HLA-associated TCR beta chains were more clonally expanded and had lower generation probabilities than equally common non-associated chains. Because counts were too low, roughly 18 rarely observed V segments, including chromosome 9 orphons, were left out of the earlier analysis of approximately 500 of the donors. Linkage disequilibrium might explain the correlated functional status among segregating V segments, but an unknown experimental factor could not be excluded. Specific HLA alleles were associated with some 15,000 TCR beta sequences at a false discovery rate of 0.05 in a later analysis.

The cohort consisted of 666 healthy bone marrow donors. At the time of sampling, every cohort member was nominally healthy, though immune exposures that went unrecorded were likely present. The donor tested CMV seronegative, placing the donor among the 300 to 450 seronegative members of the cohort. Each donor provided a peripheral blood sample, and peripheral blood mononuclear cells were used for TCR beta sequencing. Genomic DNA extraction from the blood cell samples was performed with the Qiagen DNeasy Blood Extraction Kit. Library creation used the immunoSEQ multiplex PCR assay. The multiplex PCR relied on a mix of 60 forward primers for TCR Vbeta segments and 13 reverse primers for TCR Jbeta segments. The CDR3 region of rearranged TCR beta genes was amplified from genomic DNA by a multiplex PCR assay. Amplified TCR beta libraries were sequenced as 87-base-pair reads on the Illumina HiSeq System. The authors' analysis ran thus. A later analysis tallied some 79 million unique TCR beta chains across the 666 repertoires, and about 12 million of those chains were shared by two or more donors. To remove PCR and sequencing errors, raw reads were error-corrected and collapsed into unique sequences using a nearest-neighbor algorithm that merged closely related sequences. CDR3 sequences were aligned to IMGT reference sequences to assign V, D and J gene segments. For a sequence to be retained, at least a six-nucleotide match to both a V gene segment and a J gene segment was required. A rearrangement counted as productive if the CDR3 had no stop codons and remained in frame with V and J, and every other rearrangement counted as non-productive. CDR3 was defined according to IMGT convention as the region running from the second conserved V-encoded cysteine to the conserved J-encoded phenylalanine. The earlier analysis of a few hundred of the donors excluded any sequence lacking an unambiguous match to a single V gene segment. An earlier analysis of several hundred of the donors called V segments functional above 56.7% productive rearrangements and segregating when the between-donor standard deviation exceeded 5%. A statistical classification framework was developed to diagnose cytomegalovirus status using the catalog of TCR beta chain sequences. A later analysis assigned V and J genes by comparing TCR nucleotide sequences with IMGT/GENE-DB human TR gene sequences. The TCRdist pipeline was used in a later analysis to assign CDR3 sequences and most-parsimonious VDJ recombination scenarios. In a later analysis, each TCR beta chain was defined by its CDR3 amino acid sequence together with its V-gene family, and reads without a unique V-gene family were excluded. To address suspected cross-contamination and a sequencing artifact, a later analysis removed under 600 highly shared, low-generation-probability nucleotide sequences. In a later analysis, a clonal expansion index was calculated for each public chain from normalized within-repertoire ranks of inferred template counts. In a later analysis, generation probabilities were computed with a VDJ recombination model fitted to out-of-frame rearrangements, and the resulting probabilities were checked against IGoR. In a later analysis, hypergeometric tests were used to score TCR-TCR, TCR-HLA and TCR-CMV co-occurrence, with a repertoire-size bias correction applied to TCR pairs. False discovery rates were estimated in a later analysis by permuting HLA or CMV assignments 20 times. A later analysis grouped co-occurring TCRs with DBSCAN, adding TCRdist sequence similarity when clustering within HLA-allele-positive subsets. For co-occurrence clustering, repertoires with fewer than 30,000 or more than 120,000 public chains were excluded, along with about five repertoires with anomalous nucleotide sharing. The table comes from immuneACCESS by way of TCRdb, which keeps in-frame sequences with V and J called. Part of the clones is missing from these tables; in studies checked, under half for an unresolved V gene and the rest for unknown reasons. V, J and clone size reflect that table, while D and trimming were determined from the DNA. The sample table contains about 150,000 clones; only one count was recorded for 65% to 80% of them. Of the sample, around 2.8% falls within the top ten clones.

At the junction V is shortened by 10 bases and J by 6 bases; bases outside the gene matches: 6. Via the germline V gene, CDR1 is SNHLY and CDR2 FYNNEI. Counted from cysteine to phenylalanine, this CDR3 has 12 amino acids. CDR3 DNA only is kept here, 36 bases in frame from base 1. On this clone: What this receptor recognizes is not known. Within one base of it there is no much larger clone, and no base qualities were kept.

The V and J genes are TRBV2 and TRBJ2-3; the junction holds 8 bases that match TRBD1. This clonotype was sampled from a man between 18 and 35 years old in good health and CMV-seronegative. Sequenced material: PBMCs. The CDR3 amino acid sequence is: CATRQGRDTQYF. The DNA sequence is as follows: TGTGCCACAAGACAGGGGCGGGATACGCAGTATTTT.